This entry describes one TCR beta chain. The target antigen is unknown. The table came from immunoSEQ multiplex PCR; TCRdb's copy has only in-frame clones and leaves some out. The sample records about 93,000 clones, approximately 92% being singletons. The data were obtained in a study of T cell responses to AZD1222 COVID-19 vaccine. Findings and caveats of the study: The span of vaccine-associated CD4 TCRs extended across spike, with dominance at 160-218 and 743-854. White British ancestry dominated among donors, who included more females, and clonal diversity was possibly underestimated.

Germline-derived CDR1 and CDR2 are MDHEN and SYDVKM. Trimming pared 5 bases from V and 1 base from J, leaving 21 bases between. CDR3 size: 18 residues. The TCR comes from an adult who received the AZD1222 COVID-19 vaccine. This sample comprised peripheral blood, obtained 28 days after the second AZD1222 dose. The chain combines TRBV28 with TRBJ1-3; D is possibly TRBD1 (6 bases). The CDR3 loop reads CASSRGGRVLLSGNTIYF. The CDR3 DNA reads TGTGCCAGCAGTCGGGGGGGCAGGGTTTTATTATCTGGAAACACCATATATTTT.